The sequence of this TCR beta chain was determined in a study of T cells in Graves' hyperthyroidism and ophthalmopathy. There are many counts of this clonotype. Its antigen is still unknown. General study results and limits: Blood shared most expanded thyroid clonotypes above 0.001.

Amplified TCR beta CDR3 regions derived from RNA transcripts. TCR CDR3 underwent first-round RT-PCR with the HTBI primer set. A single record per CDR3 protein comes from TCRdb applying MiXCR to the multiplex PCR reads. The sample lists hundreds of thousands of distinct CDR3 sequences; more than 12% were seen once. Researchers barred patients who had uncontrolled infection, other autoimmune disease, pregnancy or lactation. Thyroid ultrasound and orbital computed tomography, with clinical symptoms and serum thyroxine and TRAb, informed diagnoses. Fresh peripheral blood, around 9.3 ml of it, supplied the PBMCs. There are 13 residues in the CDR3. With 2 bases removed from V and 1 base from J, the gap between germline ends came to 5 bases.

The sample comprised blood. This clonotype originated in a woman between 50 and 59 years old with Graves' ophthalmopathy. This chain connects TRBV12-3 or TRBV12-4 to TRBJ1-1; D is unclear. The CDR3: CASSLYQNTEAFF. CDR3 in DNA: TGTGCCAGCAGTTTATACCAGAACACTGAAGCTTTCTTT.